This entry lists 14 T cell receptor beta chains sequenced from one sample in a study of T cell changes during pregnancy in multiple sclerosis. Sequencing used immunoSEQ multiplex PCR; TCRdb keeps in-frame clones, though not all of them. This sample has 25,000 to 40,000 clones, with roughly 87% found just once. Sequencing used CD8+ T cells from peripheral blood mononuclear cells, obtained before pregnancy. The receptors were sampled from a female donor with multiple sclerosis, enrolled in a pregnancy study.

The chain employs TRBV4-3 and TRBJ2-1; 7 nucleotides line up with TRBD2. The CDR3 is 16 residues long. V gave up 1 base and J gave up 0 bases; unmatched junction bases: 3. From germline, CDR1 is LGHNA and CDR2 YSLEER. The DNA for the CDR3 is TGCGCCAGCAGCCAAGGGTCTAGCGGCTCCTACAATGAGCAGTTCTTC. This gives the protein CASSQGSSGSYNEQFF.

Here the CDR3 reads CASSIRTPRDEQYF. Written as DNA, the CDR3 is TGTGCCAGTAGTATCCGAACCCCCCGCGACGAGCAGTACTTC. The J gene is TRBJ2-7, the V gene TRBV19; D unresolved. Per germline, CDR1 LNHDA and CDR2 SQIVND (reference sequence). CDR3 length: 14 amino acids. V lost 3 bases and J 5 bases, leaving 14 bases between the germline ends.

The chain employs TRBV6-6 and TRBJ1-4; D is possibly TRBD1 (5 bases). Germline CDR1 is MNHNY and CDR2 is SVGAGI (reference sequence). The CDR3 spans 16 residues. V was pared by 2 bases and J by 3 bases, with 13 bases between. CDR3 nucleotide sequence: TGTGCCAGCAGTTACGAGCCCGAAGGGGCTAATGAAAAACTGTTTTTT. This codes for CASSYEPEGANEKLFF.

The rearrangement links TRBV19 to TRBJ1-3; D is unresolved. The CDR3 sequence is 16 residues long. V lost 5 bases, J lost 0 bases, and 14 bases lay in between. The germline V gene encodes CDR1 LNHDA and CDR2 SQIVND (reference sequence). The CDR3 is CASSLRPTLSGNTIYF. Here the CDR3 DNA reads TGTGCCAGTAGTCTCAGGCCCACTCTCTCTGGAAACACCATATATTTT. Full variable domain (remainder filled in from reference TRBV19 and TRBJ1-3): DGGITQSPKYLFRKEGQNVTLSCEQNLNHDAMYWYRQDPGQGLRLIYYSQIVNDFQKGDIAEGYSVSREKKESFPLTVTSAQKNPTAFYLCASSLRPTLSGNTIYFGEGSWLTVV.

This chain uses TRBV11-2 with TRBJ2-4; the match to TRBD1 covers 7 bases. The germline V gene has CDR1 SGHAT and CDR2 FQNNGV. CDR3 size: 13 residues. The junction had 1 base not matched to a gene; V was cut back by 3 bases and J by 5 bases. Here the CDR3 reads CASSLGQQNIQYF. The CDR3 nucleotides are TGTGCCAGCAGCTTGGGACAGCAAAACATTCAGTACTTC.

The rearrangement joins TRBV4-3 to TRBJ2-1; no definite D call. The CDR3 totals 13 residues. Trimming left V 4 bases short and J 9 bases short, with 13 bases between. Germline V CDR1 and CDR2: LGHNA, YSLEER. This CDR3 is CASSPLGVGEQFF. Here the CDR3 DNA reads TGCGCCAGCAGCCCGCTCGGAGTGGGTGAGCAGTTCTTC.

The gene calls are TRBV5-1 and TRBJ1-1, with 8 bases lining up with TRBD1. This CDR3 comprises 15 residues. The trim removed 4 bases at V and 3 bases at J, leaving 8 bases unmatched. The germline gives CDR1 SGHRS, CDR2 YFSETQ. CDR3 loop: CASSGRRGPDTEAFF. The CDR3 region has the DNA TGCGCCAGCAGCGGGCGCAGGGGGCCGGACACTGAAGCTTTCTTT.

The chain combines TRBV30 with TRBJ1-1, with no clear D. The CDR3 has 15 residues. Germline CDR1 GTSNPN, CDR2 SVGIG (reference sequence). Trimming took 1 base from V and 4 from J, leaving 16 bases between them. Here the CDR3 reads CAWSDLNPGITEAFF. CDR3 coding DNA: TGTGCCTGGAGTGACCTTAACCCGGGAATCACTGAAGCTTTCTTT.

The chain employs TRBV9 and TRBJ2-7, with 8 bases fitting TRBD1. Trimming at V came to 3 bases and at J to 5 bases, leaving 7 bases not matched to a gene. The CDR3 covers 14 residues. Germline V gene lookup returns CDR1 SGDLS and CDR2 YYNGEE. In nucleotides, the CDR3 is TGTGCCAGCAGCGCTGACAGGGGAGGCGACGAGCAGTACTTC. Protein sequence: CASSADRGGDEQYF. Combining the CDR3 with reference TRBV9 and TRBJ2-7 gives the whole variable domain DSGVTQTPKHLITATGQRVTLRCSPRSGDLSVYWYQQSLDQGLQFLIQYYNGEERAKGNILERFSAQQFPDLHSELNLSSLELGDSALYFCASSADRGGDEQYFGPGTRLTVT.

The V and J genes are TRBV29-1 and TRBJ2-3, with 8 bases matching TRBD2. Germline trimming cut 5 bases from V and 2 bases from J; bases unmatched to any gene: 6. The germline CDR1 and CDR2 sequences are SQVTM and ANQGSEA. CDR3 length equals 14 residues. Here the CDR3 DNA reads TGCAGCGTTCATAGCGGGGCCAACACAGATACGCAGTATTTT. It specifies CSVHSGANTDTQYF.

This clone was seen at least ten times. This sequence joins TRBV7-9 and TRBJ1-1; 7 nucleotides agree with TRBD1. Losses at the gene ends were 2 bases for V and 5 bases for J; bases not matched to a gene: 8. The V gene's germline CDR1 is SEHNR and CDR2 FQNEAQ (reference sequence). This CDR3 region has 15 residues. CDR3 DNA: TGTGCCAGCAGCTTACTATCGACAGGGTCGACTGAAGCTTTCTTT. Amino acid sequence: CASSLLSTGSTEAFF.

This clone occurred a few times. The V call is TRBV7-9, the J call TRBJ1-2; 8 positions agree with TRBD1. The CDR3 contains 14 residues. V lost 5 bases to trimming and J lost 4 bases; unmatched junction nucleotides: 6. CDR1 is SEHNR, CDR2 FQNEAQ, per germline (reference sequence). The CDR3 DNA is TGTGCCAGCAGCGCTGTCGGGACAGGCTATGGCTACACCTTC. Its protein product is CASSAVGTGYGYTF.

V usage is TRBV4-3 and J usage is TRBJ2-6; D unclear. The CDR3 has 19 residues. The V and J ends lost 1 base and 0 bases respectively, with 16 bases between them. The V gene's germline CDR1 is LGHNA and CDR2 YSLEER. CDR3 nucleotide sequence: TGCGCCAGCAGCCAAGGTACCGAGAGGTCTATCTCTGGGGCCAACGTCCTGACTTTC. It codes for CASSQGTERSISGANVLTF.

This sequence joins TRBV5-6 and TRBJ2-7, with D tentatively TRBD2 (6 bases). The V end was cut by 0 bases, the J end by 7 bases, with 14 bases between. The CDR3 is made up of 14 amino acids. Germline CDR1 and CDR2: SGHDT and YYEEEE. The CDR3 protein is CASSLGLVIHEQYF. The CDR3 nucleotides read TGTGCCAGCAGCTTGGGACTAGTGATCCATGAGCAGTACTTC.